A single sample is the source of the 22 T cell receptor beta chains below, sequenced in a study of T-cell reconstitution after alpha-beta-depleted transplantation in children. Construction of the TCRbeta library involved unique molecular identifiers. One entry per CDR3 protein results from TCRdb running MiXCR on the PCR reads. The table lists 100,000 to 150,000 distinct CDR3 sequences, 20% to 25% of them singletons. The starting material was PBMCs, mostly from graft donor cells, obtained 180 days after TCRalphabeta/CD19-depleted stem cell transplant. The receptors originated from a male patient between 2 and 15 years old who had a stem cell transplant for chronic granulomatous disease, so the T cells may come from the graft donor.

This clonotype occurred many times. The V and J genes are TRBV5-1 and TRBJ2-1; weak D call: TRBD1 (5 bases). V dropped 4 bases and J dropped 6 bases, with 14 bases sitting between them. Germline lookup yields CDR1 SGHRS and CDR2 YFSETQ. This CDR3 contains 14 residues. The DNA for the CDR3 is TGCGCCAGCAGCCCCCTGACAGACCCCAATGAGCAGTTCTTC. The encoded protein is CASSPLTDPNEQFF.

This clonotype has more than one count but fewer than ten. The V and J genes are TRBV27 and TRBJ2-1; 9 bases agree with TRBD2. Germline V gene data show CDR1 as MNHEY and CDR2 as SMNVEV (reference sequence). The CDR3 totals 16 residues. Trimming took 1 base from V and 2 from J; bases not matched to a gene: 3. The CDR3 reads CASSLWLAGAYNEQFF. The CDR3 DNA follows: TGTGCCAGCAGTTTATGGTTAGCGGGGGCCTACAATGAGCAGTTCTTC.

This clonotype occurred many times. For the CDR3, the DNA is TGTGCCAGCAGCCCCCCGTTTCCCTACAATGAGCAGTTCTTC. It codes for CASSPPFPYNEQFF. The rearrangement uses TRBV7-9 and TRBJ2-1; D unresolved. Germline CDR1 reads SEHNR; CDR2 reads FQNEAQ (reference sequence). The ends were cut back, 5 bases at V and 2 bases at J, with 10 bases in the middle. The CDR3 totals 14 residues. Full variable domain (remainder filled in from reference TRBV7-9 and TRBJ2-1): DTGVSQNPRHKITKRGQNVTFRCDPISEHNRLYWYRQTLGQGPEFLTYFQNEAQLEKSRLLSDRFSAERPKGSFSTLEIQRTEQGDSAMYLCASSPPFPYNEQFFGPGTRLTVL.

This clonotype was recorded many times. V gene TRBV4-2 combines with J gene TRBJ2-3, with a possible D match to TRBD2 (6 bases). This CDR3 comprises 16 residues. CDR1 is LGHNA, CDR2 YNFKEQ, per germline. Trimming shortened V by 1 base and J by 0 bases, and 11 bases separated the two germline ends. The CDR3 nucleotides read TGTGCCAGCAGCCAAGGTTGGGGGACTAGCACAGATACGCAGTATTTT. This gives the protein CASSQGWGTSTDTQYF.

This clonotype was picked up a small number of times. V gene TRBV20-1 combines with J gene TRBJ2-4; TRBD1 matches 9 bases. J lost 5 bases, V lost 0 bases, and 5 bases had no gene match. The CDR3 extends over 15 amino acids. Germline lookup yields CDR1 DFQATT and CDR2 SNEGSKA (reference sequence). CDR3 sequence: CSARDWRTGENIQYF. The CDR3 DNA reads TGCAGTGCTAGAGATTGGAGGACAGGGGAAAACATTCAGTACTTC.

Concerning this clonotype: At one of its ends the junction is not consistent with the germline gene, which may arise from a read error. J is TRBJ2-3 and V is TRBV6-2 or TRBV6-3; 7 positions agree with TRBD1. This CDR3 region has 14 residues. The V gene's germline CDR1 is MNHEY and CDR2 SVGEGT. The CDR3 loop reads CASSARLGTDTQYF. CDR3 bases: TGTGCCAGCAGCGCACGATTGGGGACAGATACGCAGTATTTC.

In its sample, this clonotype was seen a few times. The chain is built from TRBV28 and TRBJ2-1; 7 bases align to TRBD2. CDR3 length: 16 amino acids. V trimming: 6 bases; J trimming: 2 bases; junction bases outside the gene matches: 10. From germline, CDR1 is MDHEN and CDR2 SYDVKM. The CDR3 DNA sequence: TGTGCCAGCAGGCCCGGGAGGACCGCGGCCTACAATGAGCAGTTCTTC. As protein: CASRPGRTAAYNEQFF.

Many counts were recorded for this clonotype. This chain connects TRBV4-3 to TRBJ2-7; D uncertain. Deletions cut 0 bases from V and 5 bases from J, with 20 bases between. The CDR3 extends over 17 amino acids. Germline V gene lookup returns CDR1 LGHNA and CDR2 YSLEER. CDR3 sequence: CASSQDLPHVMSHEQYF. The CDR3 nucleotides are TGCGCCAGCAGCCAAGATCTCCCGCATGTCATGTCCCACGAGCAGTACTTC.

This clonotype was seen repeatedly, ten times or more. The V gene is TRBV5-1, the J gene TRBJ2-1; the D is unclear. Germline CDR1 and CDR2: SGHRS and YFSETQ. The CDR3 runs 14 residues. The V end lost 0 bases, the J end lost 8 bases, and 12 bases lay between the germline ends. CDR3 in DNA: TGCGCCAGCAGCTTGGCCGAAGGACCTGATGAGCAGTTCTTC. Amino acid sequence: CASSLAEGPDEQFF.

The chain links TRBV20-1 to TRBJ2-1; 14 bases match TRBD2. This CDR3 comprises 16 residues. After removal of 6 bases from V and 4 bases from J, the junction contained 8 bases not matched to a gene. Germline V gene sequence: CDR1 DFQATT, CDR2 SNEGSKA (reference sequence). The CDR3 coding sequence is TGCAGTGCACCGGGACTAGCGGGAGTCGAGTACAATGAGCAGTTCTTC. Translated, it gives CSAPGLAGVEYNEQFF.

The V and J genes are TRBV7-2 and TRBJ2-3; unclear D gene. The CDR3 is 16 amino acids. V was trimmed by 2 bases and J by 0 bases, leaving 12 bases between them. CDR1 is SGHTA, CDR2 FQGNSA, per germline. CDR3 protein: CASSLRAKPSTDTQYF. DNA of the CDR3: TGTGCCAGCAGCTTACGGGCAAAACCTAGCACAGATACGCAGTATTTT.

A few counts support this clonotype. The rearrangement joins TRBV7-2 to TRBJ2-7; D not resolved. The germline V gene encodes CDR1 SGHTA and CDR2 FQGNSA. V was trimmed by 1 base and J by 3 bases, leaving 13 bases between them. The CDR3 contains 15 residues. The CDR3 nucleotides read TGTGCCAGCAGCTTAGATGGCTCGGTGGGCTACGAGCAGTACTTC. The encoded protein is CASSLDGSVGYEQYF. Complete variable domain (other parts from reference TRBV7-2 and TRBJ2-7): GAGVSQSPSNKVTEKGKDVELRCDPISGHTALYWYRQSLGQGLEFLIYFQGNSAPDKSGLPSDRFSAERTGGSVSTLTIQRTQQEDSAVYLCASSLDGSVGYEQYFGPGTRLTVT.

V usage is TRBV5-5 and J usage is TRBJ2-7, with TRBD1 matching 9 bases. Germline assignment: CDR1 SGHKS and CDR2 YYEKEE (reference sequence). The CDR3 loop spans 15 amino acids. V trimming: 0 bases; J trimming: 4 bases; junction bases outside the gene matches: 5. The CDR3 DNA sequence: TGTGCCAGCAGCTTGGCCAGCGGGACAGGGTACGAGCAGTACTTC. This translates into CASSLASGTGYEQYF.

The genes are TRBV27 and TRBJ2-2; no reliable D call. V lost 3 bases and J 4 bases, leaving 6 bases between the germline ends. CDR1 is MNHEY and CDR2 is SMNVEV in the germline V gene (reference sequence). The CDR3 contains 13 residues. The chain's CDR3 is CASSFGGTGELFF. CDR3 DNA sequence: TGTGCCAGCAGTTTCGGCGGCACCGGGGAGCTGTTTTTT.

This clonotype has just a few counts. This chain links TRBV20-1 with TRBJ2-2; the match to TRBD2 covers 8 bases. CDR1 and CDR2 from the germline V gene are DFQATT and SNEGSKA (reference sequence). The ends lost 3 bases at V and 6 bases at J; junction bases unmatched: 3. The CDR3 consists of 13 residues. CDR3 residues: CSARNGGAGELFF. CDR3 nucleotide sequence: TGCAGTGCTAGGAACGGGGGGGCCGGGGAGCTGTTTTTT.

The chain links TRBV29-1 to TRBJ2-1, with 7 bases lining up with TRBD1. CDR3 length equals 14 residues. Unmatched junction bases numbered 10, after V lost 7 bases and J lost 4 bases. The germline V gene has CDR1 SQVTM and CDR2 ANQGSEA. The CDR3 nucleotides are TGCAGCGCGCGACAGGGACCAGTTTACAATGAGCAGTTCTTC. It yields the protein CSARQGPVYNEQFF.

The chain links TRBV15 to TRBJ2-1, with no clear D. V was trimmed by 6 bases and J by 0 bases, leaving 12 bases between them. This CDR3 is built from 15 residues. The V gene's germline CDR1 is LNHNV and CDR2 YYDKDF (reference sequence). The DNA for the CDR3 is TGTGCCACCAGACAACACCTAAGCTCCTACAATGAGCAGTTCTTC. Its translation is CATRQHLSSYNEQFF.

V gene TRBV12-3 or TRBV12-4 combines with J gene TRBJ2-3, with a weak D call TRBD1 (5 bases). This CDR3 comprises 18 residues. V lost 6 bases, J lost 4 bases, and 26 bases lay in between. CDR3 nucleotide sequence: TGTGCCAGCAGCCCCAATCTTAGGACACGGACGGTTTCAGATACGCAGTATTTT. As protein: CASSPNLRTRTVSDTQYF.

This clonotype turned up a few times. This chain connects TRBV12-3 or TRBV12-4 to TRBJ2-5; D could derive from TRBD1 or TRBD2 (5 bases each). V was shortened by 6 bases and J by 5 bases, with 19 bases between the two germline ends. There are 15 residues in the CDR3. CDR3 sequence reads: CASSTRDRGFETQYF. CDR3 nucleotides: TGTGCCAGCAGCACCCGGGACCGCGGATTTGAGACCCAGTACTTC.

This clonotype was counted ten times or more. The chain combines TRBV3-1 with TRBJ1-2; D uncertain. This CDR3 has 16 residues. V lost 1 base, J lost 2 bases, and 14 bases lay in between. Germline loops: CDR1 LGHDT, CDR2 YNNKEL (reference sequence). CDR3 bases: TGTGCCAGCAGCCAAGGGAGAGAGCCCAGGAACTATGGCTACACCTTC. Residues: CASSQGREPRNYGYTF.

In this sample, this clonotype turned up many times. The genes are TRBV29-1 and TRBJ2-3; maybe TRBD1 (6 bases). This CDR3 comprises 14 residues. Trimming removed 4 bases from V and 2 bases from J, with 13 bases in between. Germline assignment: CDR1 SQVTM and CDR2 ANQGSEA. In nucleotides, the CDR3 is TGCAGCGTTGCTCCCAGGGGCACCACAGATACGCAGTATTTT. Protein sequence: CSVAPRGTTDTQYF.

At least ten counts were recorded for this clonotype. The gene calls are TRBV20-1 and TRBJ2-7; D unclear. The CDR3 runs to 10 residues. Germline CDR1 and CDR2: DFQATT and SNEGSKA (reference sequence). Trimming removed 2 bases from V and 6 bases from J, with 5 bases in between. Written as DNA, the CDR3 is TGCAGTGCTAGACTGGGCGAGCAGTACTTC. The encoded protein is CSARLGEQYF.